This TCR beta chain was profiled in a study of T cell responses to AZD1222 COVID-19 vaccine. Here immunoSEQ multiplex PCR was the method, and the copy in TCRdb shows in-frame clones only, minus some. The sample contains about 120,000 clones, more than 65% of which appear only once. The CDR3 length is 14 residues. V lost 5 bases, J lost 6 bases, and 6 bases stayed unmatched. Germline CDR1 is SGHRS and CDR2 is YFSETQ. This specimen consisted of peripheral blood, obtained 28 days after the second AZD1222 dose. This TCR was recovered from an adult who received the AZD1222 COVID-19 vaccine. The chain carries TRBV5-1 and TRBJ1-2; 11 positions agree with TRBD1. Here the CDR3 reads CASRWTGGADGYTF. As DNA, the CDR3 is TGCGCCAGCAGATGGACAGGGGGCGCGGATGGCTACACCTTC.